The 22 T cell receptor beta chains given below trace back to one sample, sequenced in a study of blood T cell repertoires in COVID-19. Method: immunoSEQ multiplex PCR; TCRdb's copy keeps in-frame clones and lacks some. The sample comprises 300,000 to 350,000 clones, about 90% of which are singletons, and about 9.4% rests with the top ten. Sequenced: PBMCs or T cells enriched from blood (not recorded which). The origin of the receptors is a woman under 40 who had recovered from COVID-19.

This chain links TRBV6-5 with TRBJ1-1; maybe TRBD1 (5 bases). CDR3 length: 12 residues. Trimming took 4 bases from V and 4 from J, leaving 7 bases between them. The germline gives CDR1 MNHEY, CDR2 SVGAGI. The CDR3 here is CASSWGGTEAFF. The CDR3 DNA follows: TGTGCCAGCAGTTGGGGGGGCACTGAAGCTTTCTTT.

CDR3: CASSPYGTGYNEQFF. CDR3 in DNA: TGCGCCAGCAGCCCCTATGGGACAGGTTACAATGAGCAGTTCTTC. The chain is built from TRBV5-1 and TRBJ2-1, with 8 bases that match TRBD1. Germline V gene lookup returns CDR1 SGHRS and CDR2 YFSETQ. The V gene end was trimmed by 4 bases and the J gene end by 4 bases; junction bases not matched to a gene: 7. The CDR3 extends over 15 amino acids.

The CDR3: CASSRYGSVSTDTQYF. CDR3 in DNA: TGTGCCAGCAGCCGGTACGGTAGCGTGAGCACAGATACGCAGTATTTT. The chain couples TRBV7-2 to TRBJ2-3; tentatively, D is TRBD2 (5 bases). The V end lost 5 bases, the J end lost 0 bases, and 15 bases lay between the germline ends. From germline, CDR1 is SGHTA and CDR2 FQGNSA. This CDR3 contains 16 residues.

The sample holds one count of this clone. The chain combines TRBV19 with TRBJ2-1; no definite D call. CDR1 and CDR2 (germline): LNHDA, SQIVND (reference sequence). V was cut by 7 bases and J by 8 bases, with 18 bases left in between. The CDR3 is made up of 14 amino acids. CDR3 in amino acids: CASTKRRVEDEQFF. DNA for the CDR3: TGTGCCAGTACGAAGAGGAGAGTAGAAGATGAGCAGTTCTTC. The full variable domain, with the rest looked up from reference TRBV19 and TRBJ2-1, is DGGITQSPKYLFRKEGQNVTLSCEQNLNHDAMYWYRQDPGQGLRLIYYSQIVNDFQKGDIAEGYSVSREKKESFPLTVTSAQKNPTAFYLCASTKRRVEDEQFFGPGTRLTVL.

The chain employs TRBV27 and TRBJ1-2, with D perhaps matching TRBD1 (5 bases). CDR3 length: 13 amino acids. Trimming left V 3 bases short and J 1 base short, with 6 bases between. Germline V gives CDR1 MNHEY, CDR2 SMNVEV (reference sequence). DNA for the CDR3: TGTGCCAGCAGTTTCGACAGTAACTATGGCTACACCTTC. Protein sequence: CASSFDSNYGYTF.

The sample holds one count of this clone. CDR3 sequence: CASSLTALNTEAFF. The CDR3 DNA reads as TGTGCCAGCAGTTTGACAGCCCTGAACACTGAAGCTTTCTTT. This sequence joins TRBV6-5 and TRBJ1-1; D perhaps matches TRBD1 (5 bases). This CDR3 is built from 14 residues. V dropped 4 bases and J dropped 0 bases, with 9 bases sitting between them. In germline, CDR1 is MNHEY, CDR2 SVGAGI.

This clone was seen a few times. The CDR3 protein is CASSLSGITYNEQFF. CDR3 bases: TGTGCCAGCAGCCTCAGCGGGATCACCTACAATGAGCAGTTCTTC. The chain is built from TRBV3-1 (or the pseudogene TRBV3-2) and TRBJ2-1; 7 bases align to TRBD2. The germline gives CDR1 LGHDT, CDR2 YNNKEL (reference sequence). CDR3 size: 15 residues. With V trimmed by 4 bases and J by 2 bases, 5 bases remained unmatched.

The chain combines TRBV7-8 with TRBJ1-4; D not certain. This CDR3 contains 14 residues. The V gene's germline CDR1 is SGHVS and CDR2 FQNEAQ. The V and J ends lost 5 bases and 0 bases respectively, with 7 bases between them. The CDR3 bases are TGTGCCAGCAGCCCTACGGCAACTAATGAAAAACTGTTTTTT. Translated: CASSPTATNEKLFF.

This chain uses TRBV6-4 with TRBJ2-3; the D gene is possibly TRBD1 (5 bases). Trimming shortened V by 0 bases and J by 1 base, and 8 bases separated the two germline ends. Germline V gene data show CDR1 as MRHNA and CDR2 as SNTAGT. The CDR3 covers 15 residues. CDR3: CASSDSPRGTDTQYF. The CDR3 coding sequence is TGTGCCAGCAGTGACTCCCCCAGGGGCACAGATACGCAGTATTTT.

This chain connects TRBV28 to TRBJ2-7; D is unresolved. The CDR3 is made up of 14 amino acids. Between the trimmed V and J ends, which lost 5 bases and 0 bases, there was a span of 11 bases. Germline CDR1 MDHEN, CDR2 SYDVKM. The CDR3 spells CASSLLSSSYEQYF. In nucleotides, the CDR3 is TGTGCCAGCAGTCTTCTTAGTAGCTCCTACGAGCAGTACTTC.

This clone was seen a single time. This chain uses TRBV18 with TRBJ2-7; TRBD2 might be the D (6 bases). There are 16 residues in the CDR3. Trimming stripped 6 bases from V and 0 bases from J, with 18 bases between. The germline V gene encodes CDR1 KGHSH and CDR2 LQKENI. This CDR3 reads CASSSLRAGNSYEQYF. As DNA, the CDR3 is TGTGCCAGCTCCAGCCTCAGGGCGGGAAACTCCTACGAGCAGTACTTC. Supplemented by reference TRBV18 and TRBJ2-7, the full variable domain reads NAGVMQNPRHLVRRRGQEARLRCSPMKGHSHVYWYRQLPEEGLKFMVYLQKENIIDESGMPKERFSAEFPKEGPSILRIQQVVRGDSAAYFCASSSLRAGNSYEQYFGPGTRLTVT.

This clone has a single count. The rearrangement links TRBV6-2 or TRBV6-3 to TRBJ2-7, with 9 bases lining up with TRBD2. The V gene end was trimmed by 5 bases and the J gene end by 2 bases; junction bases not matched to a gene: 4. Germline V gives CDR1 MNHEY, CDR2 SVGEGT. CDR3 length: 14 residues. DNA of the CDR3: TGTGCCAGCAGTATTAGCGGGAGTCCCTACGAGCAGTACTTC. This encodes CASSISGSPYEQYF.

The chain employs TRBV27 and TRBJ2-1; D gene ambiguous. This CDR3 spans 14 amino acids. CDR1 MNHEY and CDR2 SMNVEV come from the germline V gene (reference sequence). The V end was cut by 3 bases, the J end by 5 bases, with 11 bases between. CDR3 sequence reads: CASSLRRLDNEQFF. The CDR3 DNA reads as TGTGCCAGCAGTTTGCGGCGGTTAGACAATGAGCAGTTCTTC.

A single count supports this clone. The chain carries TRBV7-2 and TRBJ2-7; TRBD2 agrees at 13 bases. This CDR3 comprises 15 residues. J was trimmed by 7 bases and V by 6 bases; bases with no gene match: 9. Germline CDR1 SGHTA, CDR2 FQGNSA. CDR3 protein: CASSFRLAGGREQYF. CDR3 in DNA: TGTGCCAGCAGTTTCCGACTAGCGGGAGGTCGAGAGCAGTACTTC.

CDR3 coding DNA: TGTGCCAGCAACGCAGAGGGAGATCAGCCCCAGCATTTT. Amino acids: CASNAEGDQPQHF. The chain couples TRBV2 to TRBJ1-5; no clear D gene. The germline V gene has CDR1 SNHLY and CDR2 FYNNEI. The CDR3 covers 13 residues. Deletions cut 7 bases from V and 5 bases from J, with 12 bases between.

The chain recombines TRBV19 with TRBJ2-7; tentative D call: TRBD1 (6 bases). CDR1 LNHDA and CDR2 SQIVND come from the germline V gene (reference sequence). Trimming cost V 6 bases and J 4 bases, with 19 bases left between them. The CDR3 totals 15 residues. The CDR3 here is CASRLTGSSYYEQYF. CDR3 bases: TGTGCCAGTAGGCTAACAGGGAGTTCGTATTACGAGCAGTACTTC.

This sequence joins TRBV2 and TRBJ1-5; D remains ambiguous. The V gene lost 6 bases and the J gene lost 4 bases, with 13 bases spanning the gap. The CDR3 covers 14 residues. CDR1 and CDR2 (germline): SNHLY, FYNNEI. As DNA, the CDR3 is TGTGCCAGCAGCTCCTCGGTCGGGAATCAGCCCCAGCATTTT. This encodes CASSSSVGNQPQHF.

The chain couples TRBV4-2 to TRBJ2-5; D uncertain. Trimming removed 0 bases from V and 1 base from J, with 6 bases in between. Per the germline V gene, CDR1 is LGHNA and CDR2 is YNFKEQ. The CDR3 sequence is 14 residues long. The DNA for the CDR3 is TGTGCCAGCAGCCAAGATGTAGCCCAAGAGACCCAGTACTTC. It translates to CASSQDVAQETQYF.

V and J are TRBV6-5 and TRBJ1-5; tentative D call: TRBD1 (5 bases). Germline lookup yields CDR1 MNHEY and CDR2 SVGAGI. The CDR3 sequence is 14 residues long. Trimming took 5 bases from V and 9 from J, leaving 17 bases between them. CDR3 bases: TGTGCCAGCAGTCCCGGGCAGGGCACGGGGCCCCAGCATTTT. Translation gives CASSPGQGTGPQHF.

The CDR3 protein is CASSHSLYRGGGYTF. CDR3 nucleotides: TGTGCCAGCAGCCACTCCCTGTACAGGGGAGGAGGCTACACCTTC. The chain links TRBV7-9 to TRBJ1-2; 7 positions agree with TRBD1. This CDR3 is built from 15 residues. The V gene's germline CDR1 is SEHNR and CDR2 FQNEAQ (reference sequence). The V segment lost 5 bases and the J segment 8 bases; nucleotides outside the gene matches: 14.

The genes are TRBV5-1 and TRBJ2-3; tentative D call: TRBD1 (6 bases). The V gene's germline CDR1 is SGHRS and CDR2 YFSETQ. CDR3 size: 14 residues. V was clipped by 7 bases and J by 0 bases, with 12 bases between them. This chain's CDR3 is CASVLGASTDTQYF. DNA for the CDR3: TGCGCCAGCGTTCTGGGGGCGAGCACAGATACGCAGTATTTT.

This chain uses TRBV10-3 with TRBJ2-7, with 10 bases identical to TRBD1. Germline trimming cut 6 bases from V and 0 bases from J; bases unmatched to any gene: 8. The germline gives CDR1 ENHRY, CDR2 SYGVKD. The CDR3 runs to 16 residues. CDR3 residues: CAIRNDRGLSSYEQYF. The CDR3 nucleotides read TGTGCCATCAGAAATGACAGGGGGCTTAGCTCCTACGAGCAGTACTTC.